This record concerns one T cell receptor (beta chain) sequence. TCRdb keeps only in-frame clones here, not all; method: immunoSEQ multiplex PCR. The sample includes 70,000 to 100,000 clones, 85% to 95% of them seen just once. The data were obtained in a study of T cell changes during pregnancy in multiple sclerosis. The trim removed 8 bases at V and 8 bases at J, leaving 11 bases unmatched. The CDR3 has 14 residues. Germline V gene lookup returns CDR1 ENHRY and CDR2 SYGVKD. The chain employs TRBV10-3 and TRBJ2-1; TRBD2 agrees at 8 bases. The sequences come from peripheral blood, collected in the third trimester of pregnancy. This clonotype originated in a female donor with multiple sclerosis, enrolled in a pregnancy study. The CDR3 here is CAIGGAGVGHEQFF. Here the CDR3 DNA reads TGTGCCATCGGGGGAGCGGGAGTTGGGCATGAGCAGTTCTTC.